This T cell receptor beta chain was captured by sequencing in a study of blood T cell repertoires in COVID-19. The CDR3 consists of 14 residues. CDR1 is SGHTA and CDR2 is FQGNSA in the germline V gene. Trimming pared 6 bases from V and 0 bases from J, leaving 9 bases between. Original analysis: From reference gene primer amplification, estimates of nucleated cell counts were derived. Clones were read by immunoSEQ multiplex PCR, and TCRdb kept only the in-frame ones, dropping some. V, J and clone size are those of that table, while D and trimming were read from the DNA. The table shows 210,000 or so clones, with under 90% occurring only once.

The sequencing input was peripheral blood. J is TRBJ1-3 and V is TRBV7-2; D is uncertain. The receptor comes from a human donor in a cohort sampled during active COVID-19. The CDR3 nucleotides are TGTGCCAGCAGATTTGCGAGCTCTGGAAACACCATATATTTT. It yields the protein CASRFASSGNTIYF. Together with reference TRBV7-2 and TRBJ1-3, the CDR3 gives the full variable domain: GAGVSQSPSNKVTEKGKDVELRCDPISGHTALYWYRQSLGQGLEFLIYFQGNSAPDKSGLPSDRFSAERTGGSVSTLTIQRTQQEDSAVYLCASRFASSGNTIYFGEGSWLTVV.